Below are 8 T cell receptor beta chains sequenced from a single sample in a study of CD8+CD57+ T cells in acquired aplastic anemia. Sequencing involved patients with CD8+CD57+ cell expansion previously shown by flow cytometry. Genomic DNA templated the TCR beta VDJ and CDR3 profiling. TCRdb redid the calling of the reads with MiXCR, one entry per CDR3 protein. There are more than 150,000 distinct CDR3 sequences in the sample; around 50% occur only once, and 10% to 15% lies in the top ten. Sequenced sample: sorted CD4+, CD8+, or CD8+CD57+ T cells (not recorded which) from PBMCs. These receptors all stem from a human donor with aplastic anemia.

This clonotype was seen repeatedly, ten times or more. This chain joins TRBV2 and TRBJ2-3; D is possibly TRBD2 (6 bases). This CDR3 has 13 amino acids. Germline lookup yields CDR1 SNHLY and CDR2 FYNNEI. The V end lost 7 bases, the J end lost 3 bases, and 11 bases lay between the germline ends. The CDR3 DNA reads TGTGCCAGCAAGGGCGGGGAGACAGATACGCAGTATTTT. Protein product: CASKGGETDTQYF.

The sample holds many counts of this clonotype. The chain recombines TRBV5-1 with TRBJ2-4; 14 positions agree with TRBD2. The trim removed 0 bases at V and 8 bases at J, leaving 1 base unmatched. The CDR3 length is 15 residues. Germline CDR1 reads SGHRS; CDR2 reads YFSETQ. CDR3 loop: CASSLGTSGGHIQYF. DNA of the CDR3: TGCGCCAGCAGCTTGGGGACTAGCGGGGGGCACATTCAGTACTTC.

The chain uses TRBV3-1 and TRBJ2-2; TRBD1 or TRBD2 may be the D gene (5 bases each). Germline CDR1 and CDR2: LGHDT and YNNKEL (reference sequence). CDR3 length equals 15 residues. V was clipped by 4 bases and J by 1 base, with 10 bases between them. CDR3 DNA sequence: TGTGCCAGCAGCCCCCGGGACCGGAACACCGGGGAGCTGTTTTTT. As protein: CASSPRDRNTGELFF.

The chain employs TRBV7-6 and TRBJ2-7, with 9 positions matching TRBD1. The V and J ends lost 7 bases and 5 bases, in that order; junction bases with no gene match: 12. The CDR3 runs to 15 residues. Germline CDR1 reads SGHVS; CDR2 reads FNYEAQ. DNA for the CDR3: TGTGCCAGCACCCGAACAGGGGGCGCATCTGACGAGCAGTACTTC. Translated: CASTRTGGASDEQYF.

This clonotype occurred a few times. This chain connects TRBV5-1 to TRBJ1-2; D uncertain. Deletions cut 4 bases from V and 8 bases from J, with 12 bases between. In germline, CDR1 is SGHRS, CDR2 YFSETQ. The CDR3 consists of 12 residues. Written as DNA, the CDR3 is TGCGCCAGCAGCGAGACTCGAGGAGGCTACACCTTC. Its translation: CASSETRGGYTF.

This clonotype was observed many times. The chain links TRBV10-3 to TRBJ2-7, with TRBD2 as a possible D gene (7 bases). The length of the CDR3 is 13 residues. V lost 8 bases to trimming and J lost 2 bases, with 13 bases between them. Looked up from germline, CDR1 is ENHRY and CDR2 is SYGVKD. Here the CDR3 reads CAIGRGGTYEQYF. CDR3 bases: TGTGCCATCGGACGCGGGGGCACCTACGAGCAGTACTTC.

In its sample, this clonotype was seen many times. This chain links TRBV6-1 with TRBJ1-2, with 9 bases fitting TRBD1. Germline CDR1 reads MNHNS; CDR2 reads SASEGT. Unmatched junction bases numbered 4, after V lost 6 bases and J lost 8 bases. The length of the CDR3 is 12 residues. CDR3 residues: CASRDRGLGYTF. In DNA form, the CDR3 reads TGTGCCAGCAGGGACAGGGGTTTGGGCTACACCTTC.

Sample share makes this clonotype medium-sized (0.01 to 0.1%). This chain connects TRBV2 to TRBJ2-1, with 8 bases that match TRBD2. The CDR3 has 15 residues. Trimming at V came to 2 bases and at J to 3 bases, leaving 3 bases not matched to a gene. CDR1 SNHLY and CDR2 FYNNEI come from the germline V gene. The CDR3 DNA sequence: TGTGCCAGCAGTGAATTTAGCGGGGTCTACAATGAGCAGTTCTTC. Its protein product is CASSEFSGVYNEQFF. Full variable domain (remainder filled in from reference TRBV2 and TRBJ2-1): EPEVTQTPSHQVTQMGQEVILRCVPISNHLYFYWYRQILGQKVEFLVSFYNNEISEKSEIFDDQFSVERPDGSNFTLKIRSTKLEDSAMYFCASSEFSGVYNEQFFGPGTRLTVL.